This TCR beta chain was recovered during a study of shared clonotypes between healthy human individuals. Profiled with immunoSEQ multiplex PCR; TCRdb holds only in-frame clones, not every one. The top ten hold under 2% of the sample, which has about 2.2 million clones, 80% to 95% seen once. Naive-designated CD8 cells lacked CD45RO, were positively enriched for CCR7, and omitted terminally differentiated effector memory CD45RA+ cells. Adult donors, all healthy and HIV-negative, had no recent acute infections or vaccinations. The CDR3 spans 13 residues. Per the germline V gene, CDR1 is KGHSH and CDR2 is LQKENI. V lost 6 bases, J lost 4 bases, and 6 bases stayed unmatched.

The J gene is TRBJ2-7, the V gene TRBV18, with 7 bases aligning to TRBD1. The clonotype was recovered from a young man in good health. Some clones in this sample may be carry-over from other donors' samples. The material sequenced was naive CD8+ T cells from PBMCs. This CDR3 reads CASSVGQLYEQYF. CDR3 coding DNA: TGTGCCAGCTCCGTGGGACAGCTTTACGAGCAGTACTTC.